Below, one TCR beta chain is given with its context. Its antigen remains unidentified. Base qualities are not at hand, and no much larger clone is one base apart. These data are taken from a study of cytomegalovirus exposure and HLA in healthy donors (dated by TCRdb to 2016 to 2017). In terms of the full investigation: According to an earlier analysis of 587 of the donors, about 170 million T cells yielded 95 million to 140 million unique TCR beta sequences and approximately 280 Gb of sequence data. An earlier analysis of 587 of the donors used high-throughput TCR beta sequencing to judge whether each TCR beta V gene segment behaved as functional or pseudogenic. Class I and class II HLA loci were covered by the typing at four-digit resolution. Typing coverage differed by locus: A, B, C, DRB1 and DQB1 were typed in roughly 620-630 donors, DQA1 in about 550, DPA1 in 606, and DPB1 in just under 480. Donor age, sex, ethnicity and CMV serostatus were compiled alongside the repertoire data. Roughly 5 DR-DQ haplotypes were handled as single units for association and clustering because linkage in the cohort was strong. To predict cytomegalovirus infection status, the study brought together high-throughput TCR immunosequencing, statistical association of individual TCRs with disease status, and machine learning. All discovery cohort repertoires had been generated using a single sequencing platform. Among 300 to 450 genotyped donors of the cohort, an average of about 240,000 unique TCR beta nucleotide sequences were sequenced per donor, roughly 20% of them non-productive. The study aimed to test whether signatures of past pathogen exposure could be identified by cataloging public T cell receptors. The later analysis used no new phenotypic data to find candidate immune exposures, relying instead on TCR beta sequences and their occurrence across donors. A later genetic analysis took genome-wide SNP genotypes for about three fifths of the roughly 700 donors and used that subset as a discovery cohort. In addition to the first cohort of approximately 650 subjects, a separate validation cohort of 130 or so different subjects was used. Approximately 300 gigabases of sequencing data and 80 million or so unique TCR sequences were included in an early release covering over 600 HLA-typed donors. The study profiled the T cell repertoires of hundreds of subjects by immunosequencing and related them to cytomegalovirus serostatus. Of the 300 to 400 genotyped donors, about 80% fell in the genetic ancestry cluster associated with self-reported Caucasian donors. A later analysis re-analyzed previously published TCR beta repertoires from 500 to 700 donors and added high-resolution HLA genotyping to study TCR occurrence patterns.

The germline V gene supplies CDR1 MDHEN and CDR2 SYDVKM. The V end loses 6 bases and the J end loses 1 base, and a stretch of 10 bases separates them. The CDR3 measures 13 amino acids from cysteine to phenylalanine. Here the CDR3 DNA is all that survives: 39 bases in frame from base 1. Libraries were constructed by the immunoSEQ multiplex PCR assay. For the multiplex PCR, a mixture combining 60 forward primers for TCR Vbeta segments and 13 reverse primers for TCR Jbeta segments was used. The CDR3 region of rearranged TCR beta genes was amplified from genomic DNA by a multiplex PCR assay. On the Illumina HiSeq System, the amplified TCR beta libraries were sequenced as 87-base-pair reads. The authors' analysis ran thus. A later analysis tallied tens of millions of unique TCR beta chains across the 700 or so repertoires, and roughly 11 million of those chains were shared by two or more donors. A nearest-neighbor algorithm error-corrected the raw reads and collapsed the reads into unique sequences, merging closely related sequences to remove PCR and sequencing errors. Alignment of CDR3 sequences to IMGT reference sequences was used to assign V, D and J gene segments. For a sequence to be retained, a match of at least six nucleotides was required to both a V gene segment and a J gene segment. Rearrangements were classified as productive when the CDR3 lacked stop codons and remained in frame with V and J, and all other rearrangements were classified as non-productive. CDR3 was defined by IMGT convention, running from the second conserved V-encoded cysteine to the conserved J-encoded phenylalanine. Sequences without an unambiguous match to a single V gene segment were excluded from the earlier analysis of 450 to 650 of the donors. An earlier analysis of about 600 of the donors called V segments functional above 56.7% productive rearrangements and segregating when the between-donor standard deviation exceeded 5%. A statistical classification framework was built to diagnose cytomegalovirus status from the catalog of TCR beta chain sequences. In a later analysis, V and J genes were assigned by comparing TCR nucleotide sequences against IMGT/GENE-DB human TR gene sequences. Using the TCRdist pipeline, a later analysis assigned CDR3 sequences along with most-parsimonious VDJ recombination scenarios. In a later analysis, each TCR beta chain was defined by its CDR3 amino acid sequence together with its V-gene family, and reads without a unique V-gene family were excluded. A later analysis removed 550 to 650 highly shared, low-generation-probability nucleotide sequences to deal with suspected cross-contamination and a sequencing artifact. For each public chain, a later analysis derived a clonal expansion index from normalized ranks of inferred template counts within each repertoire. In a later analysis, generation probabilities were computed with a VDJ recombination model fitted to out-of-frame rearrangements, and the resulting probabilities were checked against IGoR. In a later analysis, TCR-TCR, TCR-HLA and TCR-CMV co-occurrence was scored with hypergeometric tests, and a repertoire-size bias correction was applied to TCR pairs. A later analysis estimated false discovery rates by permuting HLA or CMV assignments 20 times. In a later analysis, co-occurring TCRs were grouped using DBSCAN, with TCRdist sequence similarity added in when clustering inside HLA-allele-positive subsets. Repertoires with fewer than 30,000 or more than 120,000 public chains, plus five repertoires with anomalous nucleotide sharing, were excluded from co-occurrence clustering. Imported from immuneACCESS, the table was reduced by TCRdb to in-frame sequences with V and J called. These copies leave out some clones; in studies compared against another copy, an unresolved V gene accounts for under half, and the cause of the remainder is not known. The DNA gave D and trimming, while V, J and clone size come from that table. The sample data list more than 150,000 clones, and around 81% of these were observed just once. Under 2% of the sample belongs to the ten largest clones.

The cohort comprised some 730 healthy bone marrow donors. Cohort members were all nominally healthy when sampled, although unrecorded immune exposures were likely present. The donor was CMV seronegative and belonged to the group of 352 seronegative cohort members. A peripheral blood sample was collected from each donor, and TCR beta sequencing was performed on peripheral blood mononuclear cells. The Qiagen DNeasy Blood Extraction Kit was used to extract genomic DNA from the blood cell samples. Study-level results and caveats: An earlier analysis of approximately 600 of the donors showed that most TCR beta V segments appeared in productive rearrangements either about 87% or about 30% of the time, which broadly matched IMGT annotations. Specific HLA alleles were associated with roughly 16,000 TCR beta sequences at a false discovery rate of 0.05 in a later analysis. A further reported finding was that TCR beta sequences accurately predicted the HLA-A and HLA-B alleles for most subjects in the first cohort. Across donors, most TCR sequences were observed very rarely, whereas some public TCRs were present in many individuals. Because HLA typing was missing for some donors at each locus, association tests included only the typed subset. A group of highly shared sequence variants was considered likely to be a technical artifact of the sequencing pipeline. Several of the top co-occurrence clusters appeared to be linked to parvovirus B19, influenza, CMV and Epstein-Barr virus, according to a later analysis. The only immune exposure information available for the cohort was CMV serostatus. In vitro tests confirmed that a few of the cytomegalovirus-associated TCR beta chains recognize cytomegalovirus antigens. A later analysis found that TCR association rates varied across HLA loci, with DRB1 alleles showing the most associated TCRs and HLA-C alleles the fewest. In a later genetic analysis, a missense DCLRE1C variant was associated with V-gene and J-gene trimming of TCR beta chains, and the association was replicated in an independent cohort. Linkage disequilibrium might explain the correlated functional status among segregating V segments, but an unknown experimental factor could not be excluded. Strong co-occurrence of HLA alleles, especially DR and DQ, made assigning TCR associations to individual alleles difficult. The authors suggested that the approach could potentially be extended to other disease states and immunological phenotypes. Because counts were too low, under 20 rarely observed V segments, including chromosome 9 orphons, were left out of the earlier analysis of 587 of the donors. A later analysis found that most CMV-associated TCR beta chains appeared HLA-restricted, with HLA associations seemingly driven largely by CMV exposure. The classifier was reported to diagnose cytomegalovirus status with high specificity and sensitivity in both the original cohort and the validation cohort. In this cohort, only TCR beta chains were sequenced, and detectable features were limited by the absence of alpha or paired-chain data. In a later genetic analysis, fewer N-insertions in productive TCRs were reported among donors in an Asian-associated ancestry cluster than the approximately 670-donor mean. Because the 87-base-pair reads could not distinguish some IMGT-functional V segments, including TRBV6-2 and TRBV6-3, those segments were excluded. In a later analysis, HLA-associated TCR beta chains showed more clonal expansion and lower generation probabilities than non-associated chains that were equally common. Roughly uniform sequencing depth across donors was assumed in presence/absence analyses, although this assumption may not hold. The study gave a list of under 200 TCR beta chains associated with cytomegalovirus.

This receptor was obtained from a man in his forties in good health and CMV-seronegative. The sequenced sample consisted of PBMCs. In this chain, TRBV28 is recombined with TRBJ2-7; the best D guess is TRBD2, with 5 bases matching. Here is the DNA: TGTGCCAGCAGCTTCGGGGTGTCCTACGAGCAGTACTTC. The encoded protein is CASSFGVSYEQYF.